These T cell receptor beta chains were read from a single sample in a study of blood T cell repertoires in COVID-19. Generated by immunoSEQ multiplex PCR, the TCRdb table keeps only in-frame clones and is missing some. The sample carries fewer than 250,000 clones, 83% recorded once. Sequenced material: PBMCs or T cells enriched from blood (not recorded which). These receptors were collected from a woman in her forties or fifties who had been exposed to COVID-19. The CDR3 runs from the conserved cysteine through the conserved F or W. D genes are given only for firm matches. Only some rows state a clone size, as once, few, many or a class for expanded clones.

DNA: TGTGCCAGCAGCCAAGACCCCCAGGGGCGTTGGGGAAACACCATATATTTT
CDR3: CASSQDPQGRWGNTIYF
J: TRBJ1-3
size: .
D: .
V: TRBV4-2

DNA: TGTGCCAGCAGCCAGGGGTCGCCGCTATATGGCTACACCTTC
CDR3: CASSQGSPLYGYTF
J: TRBJ1-2
size: .
D: .
V: TRBV27

DNA: TGTGCCAGCTCACCAGCGACAGGGTTTGGAAACACCATATATTTT
CDR3: CASSPATGFGNTIYF
J: TRBJ1-3
size: .
D: TRBD1
V: TRBV18

DNA: TGTGCCAGTAGGGGAACAGGGCTGGGCACCGGGGAGCTGTTTTTT
CDR3: CASRGTGLGTGELFF
J: TRBJ2-2
size: .
D: .
V: TRBV19

DNA: TGCGCCAGCAGCCCAGACAGATACGAGCAGTACTTC
CDR3: CASSPDRYEQYF
J: TRBJ2-7
size: .
D: .
V: TRBV5-1

DNA: TGTGCCAGCAGCGCCATACTAGCGGGGGGGCAAGAGACCCAGTACTTC
CDR3: CASSAILAGGQETQYF
J: TRBJ2-5
size: .
D: TRBD2
V: TRBV7-9

DNA: TGTGCCAGCAGTTTAGTTACAGCGGGAAAGGGCTACACCTTC
CDR3: CASSLVTAGKGYTF
J: TRBJ1-2
size: once
D: .
V: TRBV28

DNA: TGCAGCGTTGTCAGAGGCACTGAAGCTTTCTTT
CDR3: CSVVRGTEAFF
J: TRBJ1-1
size: .
D: .
V: TRBV29-1

DNA: TGTGCCAGCAGTTACGAAGGGGGAAGCAGTCAGCCCCAGCATTTT
CDR3: CASSYEGGSSQPQHF
J: TRBJ1-5
size: .
D: .
V: TRBV6-6

DNA: TGTGCCAGCAGCTTAGTAGGCGGGGTGAGAACAGATACGCAGTATTTT
CDR3: CASSLVGGVRTDTQYF
J: TRBJ2-3
size: .
D: .
V: TRBV11-2

DNA: TGTGCCAGCAGCTTACAGCGGGGATCCAATGAGCAGTTCTTC
CDR3: CASSLQRGSNEQFF
J: TRBJ2-1
size: .
D: TRBD2
V: TRBV7-2

DNA: TGTGCCAGCTTCAGGAACACTGAAGCTTTCTTT
CDR3: CASFRNTEAFF
J: TRBJ1-1
size: few
D: .
V: TRBV6-5

DNA: TGTGCCAGCAGCCTTTTACGGGGATCGGGAGAGACCCAGTACTTC
CDR3: CASSLLRGSGETQYF
J: TRBJ2-5
size: once
D: .
V: TRBV7-9

DNA: TGTGCCAGCAGCTTTAAGTGGCCCTCCTACGAGCAGTACTTC
CDR3: CASSFKWPSYEQYF
J: TRBJ2-7
size: .
D: .
V: TRBV7-2

DNA: TGTGCCAGCAGTTTTGCGGGCGGTAACTATGGCTACACCTTC
CDR3: CASSFAGGNYGYTF
J: TRBJ1-2
size: .
D: .
V: TRBV27

DNA: TGTGCCAGCAGTCCTCAGCGGGGGGGCGGGACAGATACGCAGTATTTT
CDR3: CASSPQRGGGTDTQYF
J: TRBJ2-3
size: .
D: TRBD2
V: TRBV27

DNA: TGTGCCAGCAGCTTAGAGGTAGGAGGGGGCCTTGCAGAGCAGTACTTC
CDR3: CASSLEVGGGLAEQYF
J: TRBJ2-7
size: .
D: .
V: TRBV7-2

DNA: TGTGCCAGCAGCATCGGACTAGCGGGGGGGCACACAGATACGCAGTATTTT
CDR3: CASSIGLAGGHTDTQYF
J: TRBJ2-3
size: .
D: TRBD2
V: TRBV5-4

DNA: TGCGCCAGCAGCCCGCAGGGTGGCTATGGCTACACCTTC
CDR3: CASSPQGGYGYTF
J: TRBJ1-2
size: .
D: .
V: TRBV5-1

DNA: TGCGCCAGCAGCCTCACCTCAGGAGGACTAGCGGGGAGAACCTACGAGCAGTACTTC
CDR3: CASSLTSGGLAGRTYEQYF
J: TRBJ2-7
size: once
D: TRBD2
V: TRBV5-1

DNA: TGTGCTAGTGGTTTGCTCCAGGGGGCGGTCGGGGAGCTGTTTTTT
CDR3: CASGLLQGAVGELFF
J: TRBJ2-2
size: .
D: TRBD1
V: TRBV12-5

DNA: TGTGCCAGCAGCTTCGAGAGGCGCACTGAAGCTTTCTTT
CDR3: CASSFERRTEAFF
J: TRBJ1-1
size: few
D: .
V: TRBV5-4

DNA: TGTGCCAGTAGTATGGAACTACAGGGTTATAGCAATCAGCCCCAGCATTTT
CDR3: CASSMELQGYSNQPQHF
J: TRBJ1-5
size: .
D: .
V: TRBV19

DNA: TGCGCCAGCAGCGTCGGGACTAGCGGCTTCTTCTCCTACAATGAGCAGTTCTTC
CDR3: CASSVGTSGFFSYNEQFF
J: TRBJ2-1
size: .
D: TRBD2
V: TRBV5-1

DNA: TGTGCCAGCAGTGAATACTCCGCCGTTAGTTACCATATCGGGGAGCTGTTTTTT
CDR3: CASSEYSAVSYHIGELFF
J: TRBJ2-2
size: .
D: .
V: TRBV25-1

DNA: TGTGCCAGCAGCGATGACAGTGAAGCTTTCTTT
CDR3: CASSDDSEAFF
J: TRBJ1-1
size: .
D: .
V: TRBV7-9

DNA: TGTGCCAGCAGTTCCCAGGCTAATCAGCCCCAGCATTTT
CDR3: CASSSQANQPQHF
J: TRBJ1-5
size: .
D: .
V: TRBV12-3/TRBV12-4

DNA: TGCGCCAGCACAAGACTAGCGGGGTCCGGCGAGCAGTACTTC
CDR3: CASTRLAGSGEQYF
J: TRBJ2-7
size: .
D: TRBD2
V: TRBV10-2

DNA: TGTGCCTGGAGCAGGGACAGGGGTGGTGAGACTGAAGCTTTCTTT
CDR3: CAWSRDRGGETEAFF
J: TRBJ1-1
size: .
D: TRBD1
V: TRBV30

DNA: TGCGCCAGCAGCTCCCGACAGGGGCTGAACACTGAAGCTTTCTTT
CDR3: CASSSRQGLNTEAFF
J: TRBJ1-1
size: .
D: TRBD1
V: TRBV4-3

DNA: TGTGCCAGTAGTATCCAGGGCCTTAATTCACCCCTCCACTTT
CDR3: CASSIQGLNSPLHF
J: TRBJ1-6
size: .
D: .
V: TRBV19

DNA: TGTGCCAGCTCACCAAAGCCCCCTGAAGCTTTCTTT
CDR3: CASSPKPPEAFF
J: TRBJ1-1
size: .
D: .
V: TRBV18

DNA: TGTGCCAGCACCAAGGGGACTAGCGGGAACAATGAGCAGTTCTTC
CDR3: CASTKGTSGNNEQFF
J: TRBJ2-1
size: .
D: TRBD2
V: TRBV6-6

DNA: TGTGCCAGCAGTGACAACACCATCAAGCCCCAGCATTTT
CDR3: CASSDNTIKPQHF
J: TRBJ1-5
size: few
D: .
V: TRBV2

DNA: TGTGCCAGCAGTTACATGCGGGATGGCACTGAAGCTTTCTTT
CDR3: CASSYMRDGTEAFF
J: TRBJ1-1
size: .
D: .
V: TRBV6-6

DNA: TGTGCCAGCAGTCAGAACGTGTTCACAGATACGCAGTATTTT
CDR3: CASSQNVFTDTQYF
J: TRBJ2-3
size: many
D: .
V: TRBV6-4

DNA: TGTGCCTGGAGTCTCGGCGGGGGGTTTGTCGAGACCCAGTACTTC
CDR3: CAWSLGGGFVETQYF
J: TRBJ2-5
size: .
D: TRBD2
V: TRBV30

DNA: TGCGCCAGCAGCTTCGGGACTAGCAAAGAGACCCAGTACTTC
CDR3: CASSFGTSKETQYF
J: TRBJ2-5
size: once
D: TRBD2
V: TRBV5-1

DNA: TGTGCCAGCAGCCTGATTAGGAGCTCTGGAAACACCATATATTTT
CDR3: CASSLIRSSGNTIYF
J: TRBJ1-3
size: few
D: .
V: TRBV7-2

DNA: TGCAGCGCAGACAGGGGGCTTAGAGGCTACACCTTC
CDR3: CSADRGLRGYTF
J: TRBJ1-2
size: .
D: TRBD1
V: TRBV29-1

DNA: TGTGCCAGCTCACCAACTAGCGGGGGGGCAGGCGAGCAGTACTTC
CDR3: CASSPTSGGAGEQYF
J: TRBJ2-7
size: .
D: TRBD2
V: TRBV18

DNA: TGTGCCAGCCTTCCCGCAGGGGTGAGTGAAGCTTTCTTT
CDR3: CASLPAGVSEAFF
J: TRBJ1-1
size: .
D: .
V: TRBV12-3/TRBV12-4

DNA: TGTGCCAGCAGCCCGGAGGTCGGGGGGACCCCTTGGGAGACCCAGTACTTC
CDR3: CASSPEVGGTPWETQYF
J: TRBJ2-5
size: .
D: TRBD2
V: TRBV3-1/TRBV3-2

DNA: TGTGCCAGCAGTACTCAGGGGGCTGACAATTCACCCCTCCACTTT
CDR3: CASSTQGADNSPLHF
J: TRBJ1-6
size: few
D: TRBD1
V: TRBV28

DNA: TGTGCCAGCAGCAAAGCGGCCGGGGAACCGGGTCAGCCCCAGCATTTT
CDR3: CASSKAAGEPGQPQHF
J: TRBJ1-5
size: .
D: .
V: TRBV21-1

DNA: TGTGCCAGCAGCCCTGGGACAGCGATAACCTATGGCTACACCTTC
CDR3: CASSPGTAITYGYTF
J: TRBJ1-2
size: .
D: TRBD1
V: TRBV3-1/TRBV3-2

DNA: TGTGCCAGCAGAAGCGGGACGAACACTGAAGCTTTCTTT
CDR3: CASRSGTNTEAFF
J: TRBJ1-1
size: .
D: .
V: TRBV12-3/TRBV12-4

DNA: TGTGCCAGCAGCTTGGCCGGACAGGGGGAGTATGAGCAGTTCTTC
CDR3: CASSLAGQGEYEQFF
J: TRBJ2-1
size: .
D: TRBD1
V: TRBV7-2

DNA: TGTGCCAGCAGTTTAGATCTCACGCAGTATTTT
CDR3: CASSLDLTQYF
J: TRBJ2-3
size: few
D: .
V: TRBV12-3/TRBV12-4

DNA: TGTGCCAGCTCCCTAAGCCCGGGACAGGGAGACGAGCAGTACTTC
CDR3: CASSLSPGQGDEQYF
J: TRBJ2-7
size: .
D: TRBD1
V: TRBV18

DNA: TGTGCCAGCAGTCCCGACACCTACGAGCAGTACTTC
CDR3: CASSPDTYEQYF
J: TRBJ2-7
size: .
D: .
V: TRBV2

DNA: TGCAGCGTTTTAGCGGGGAAGGGTTACGAGCAGTACTTC
CDR3: CSVLAGKGYEQYF
J: TRBJ2-7
size: .
D: TRBD2
V: TRBV29-1

DNA: TGTGCCAGCAGCTTGACAGGGACTCGGACTGAAGCTTTCTTT
CDR3: CASSLTGTRTEAFF
J: TRBJ1-1
size: few
D: TRBD1
V: TRBV28

DNA: TGTGCCAGCAGCTCCGTCACAGGAAACACCATATATTTT
CDR3: CASSSVTGNTIYF
J: TRBJ1-3
size: .
D: .
V: TRBV6-5

DNA: TGCGCCAGCAGCACACCACTGGGGCTAGCGGGGGTCACAGATACGCAGTATTTT
CDR3: CASSTPLGLAGVTDTQYF
J: TRBJ2-3
size: .
D: TRBD2
V: TRBV5-1

DNA: TGTGCCAGCAGCGTCACAGGGAACGGCTACACCTTC
CDR3: CASSVTGNGYTF
J: TRBJ1-2
size: .
D: .
V: TRBV7-2

DNA: TGTGCCAGTAGTCTGCAGGGGTTCACTGAAGCTTTCTTT
CDR3: CASSLQGFTEAFF
J: TRBJ1-1
size: .
D: .
V: TRBV19

DNA: TGTGCCAGCAGCTCCTCCCGGGAGACCCAGTACTTC
CDR3: CASSSSRETQYF
J: TRBJ2-5
size: .
D: .
V: TRBV14

DNA: TGTGCCAGCAGCCAAGAAAGGGGGCTTGGCACAGATACGCAGTATTTT
CDR3: CASSQERGLGTDTQYF
J: TRBJ2-3
size: .
D: TRBD1
V: TRBV14